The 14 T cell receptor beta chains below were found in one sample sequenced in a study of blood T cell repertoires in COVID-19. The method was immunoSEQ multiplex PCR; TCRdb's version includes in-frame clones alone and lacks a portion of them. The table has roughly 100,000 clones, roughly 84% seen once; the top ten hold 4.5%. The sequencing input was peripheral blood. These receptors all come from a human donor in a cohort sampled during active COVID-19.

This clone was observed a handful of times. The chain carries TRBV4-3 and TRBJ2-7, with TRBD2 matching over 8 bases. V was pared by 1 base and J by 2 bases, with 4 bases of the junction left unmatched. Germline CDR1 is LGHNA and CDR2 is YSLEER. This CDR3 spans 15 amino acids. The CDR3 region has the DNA TGCGCCAGCAGCCAAGGGAGCGGGGGAACCTACGAGCAGTACTTC. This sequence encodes CASSQGSGGTYEQYF.

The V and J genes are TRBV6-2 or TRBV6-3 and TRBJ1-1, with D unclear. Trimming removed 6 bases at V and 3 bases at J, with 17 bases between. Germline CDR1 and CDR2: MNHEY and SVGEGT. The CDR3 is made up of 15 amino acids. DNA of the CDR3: TGTGCCAGCAGCCCCTTGGGAGGGAGGCACACTGAAGCTTTCTTT. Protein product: CASSPLGGRHTEAFF.

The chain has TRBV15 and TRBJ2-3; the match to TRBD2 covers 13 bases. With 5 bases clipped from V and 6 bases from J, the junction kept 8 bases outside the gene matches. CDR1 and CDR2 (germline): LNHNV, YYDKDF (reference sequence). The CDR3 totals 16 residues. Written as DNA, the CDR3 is TGTGCCACCAGCTTCACTAGCGGGGGGGCCTCTGATACGCAGTATTTT. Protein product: CATSFTSGGASDTQYF.

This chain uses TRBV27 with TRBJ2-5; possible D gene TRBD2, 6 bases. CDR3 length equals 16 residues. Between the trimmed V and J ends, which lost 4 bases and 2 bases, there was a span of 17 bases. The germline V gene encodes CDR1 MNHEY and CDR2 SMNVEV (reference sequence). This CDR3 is CASSSSRDWAQETQYF. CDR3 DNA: TGTGCCAGCAGTTCGTCCCGGGACTGGGCGCAAGAGACCCAGTACTTC.

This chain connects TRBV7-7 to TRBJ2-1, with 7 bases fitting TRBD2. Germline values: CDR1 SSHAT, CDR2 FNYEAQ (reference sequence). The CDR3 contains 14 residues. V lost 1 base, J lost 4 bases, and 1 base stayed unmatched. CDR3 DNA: TGTGCCAGCAGCTTAGGCGGGAGTTACAATGAGCAGTTCTTC. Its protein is CASSLGGSYNEQFF.

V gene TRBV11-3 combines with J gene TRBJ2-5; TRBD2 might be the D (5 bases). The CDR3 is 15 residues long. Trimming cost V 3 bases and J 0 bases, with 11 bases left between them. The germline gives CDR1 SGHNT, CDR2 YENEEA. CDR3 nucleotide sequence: TGTGCCAGCAGCTTGGATAGAGGGAACCAAGAGACCCAGTACTTC. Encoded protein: CASSLDRGNQETQYF.

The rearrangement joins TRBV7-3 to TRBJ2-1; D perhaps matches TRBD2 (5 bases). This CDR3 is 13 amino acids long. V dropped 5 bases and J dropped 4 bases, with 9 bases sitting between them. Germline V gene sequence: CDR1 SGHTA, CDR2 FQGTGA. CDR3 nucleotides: TGTGCCAGCAGCCCCGGGGAGTACAATGAGCAGTTCTTC. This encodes CASSPGEYNEQFF.

The CDR3 DNA follows: TGTGCCAGCAGCCCCGGCGGGCCAGCCTACAATGAGCAGTTCTTC. Its protein product is CASSPGGPAYNEQFF. This chain connects TRBV9 to TRBJ2-1; TRBD2 might be the D (5 bases). This CDR3 region has 15 residues. Trimming pared 4 bases from V and 2 bases from J, leaving 13 bases between. The germline CDR1 and CDR2 sequences are SGDLS and YYNGEE.

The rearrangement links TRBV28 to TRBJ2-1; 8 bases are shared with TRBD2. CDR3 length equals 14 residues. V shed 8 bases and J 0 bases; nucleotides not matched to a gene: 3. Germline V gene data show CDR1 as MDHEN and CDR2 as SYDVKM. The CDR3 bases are TGTGCCAGCCGCGGGGGGCTCTCCTACAATGAGCAGTTCTTC. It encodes CASRGGLSYNEQFF.

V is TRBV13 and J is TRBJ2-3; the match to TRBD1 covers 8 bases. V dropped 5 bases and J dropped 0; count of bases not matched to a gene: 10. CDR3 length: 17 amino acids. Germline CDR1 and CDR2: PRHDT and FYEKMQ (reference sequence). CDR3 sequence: CASSPSGQGTSTDTQYF. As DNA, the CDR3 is TGTGCCAGCAGCCCAAGCGGACAGGGTACGAGCACAGATACGCAGTATTTT.

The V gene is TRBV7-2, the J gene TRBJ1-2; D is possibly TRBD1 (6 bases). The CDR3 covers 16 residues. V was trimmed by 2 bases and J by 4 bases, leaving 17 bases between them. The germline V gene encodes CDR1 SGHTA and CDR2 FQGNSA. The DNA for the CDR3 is TGTGCCAGCAGCTTAACGACAGGCGTTCAGACCTATGGCTACACCTTC. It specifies CASSLTTGVQTYGYTF. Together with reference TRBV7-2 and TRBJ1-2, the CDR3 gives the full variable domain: GAGVSQSPSNKVTEKGKDVELRCDPISGHTALYWYRQSLGQGLEFLIYFQGNSAPDKSGLPSDRFSAERTGGSVSTLTIQRTQQEDSAVYLCASSLTTGVQTYGYTFGSGTRLTVV.

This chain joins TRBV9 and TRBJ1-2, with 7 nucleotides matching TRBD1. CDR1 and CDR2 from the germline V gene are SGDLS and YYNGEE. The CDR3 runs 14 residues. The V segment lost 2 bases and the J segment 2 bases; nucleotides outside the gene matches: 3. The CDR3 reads CASSVSTGNYGYTF. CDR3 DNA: TGTGCCAGCAGCGTCTCGACAGGGAACTATGGCTACACCTTC.

The CDR3 DNA follows: TGTGCCAGCAGCTCACTAGCGGGGGGTCAGGAGTGGACAGATACGCAGTATTTT. Its translation is CASSSLAGGQEWTDTQYF. The chain links TRBV13 to TRBJ2-3; TRBD2 agrees at 12 bases. This CDR3 region has 18 residues. Unmatched junction bases numbered 11, after V lost 4 bases and J lost 3 bases. Looked up from germline, CDR1 is PRHDT and CDR2 is FYEKMQ (reference sequence).

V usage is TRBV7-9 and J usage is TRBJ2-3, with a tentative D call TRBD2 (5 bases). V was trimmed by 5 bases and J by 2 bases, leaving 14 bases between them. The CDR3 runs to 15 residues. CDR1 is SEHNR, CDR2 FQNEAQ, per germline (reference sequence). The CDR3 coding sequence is TGTGCCAGCAGCCCCCGGGATTATACCACAGATACGCAGTATTTT. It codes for CASSPRDYTTDTQYF. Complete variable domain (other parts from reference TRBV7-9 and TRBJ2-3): DTGVSQNPRHKITKRGQNVTFRCDPISEHNRLYWYRQTLGQGPEFLTYFQNEAQLEKSRLLSDRFSAERPKGSFSTLEIQRTEQGDSAMYLCASSPRDYTTDTQYFGPGTRLTVL.